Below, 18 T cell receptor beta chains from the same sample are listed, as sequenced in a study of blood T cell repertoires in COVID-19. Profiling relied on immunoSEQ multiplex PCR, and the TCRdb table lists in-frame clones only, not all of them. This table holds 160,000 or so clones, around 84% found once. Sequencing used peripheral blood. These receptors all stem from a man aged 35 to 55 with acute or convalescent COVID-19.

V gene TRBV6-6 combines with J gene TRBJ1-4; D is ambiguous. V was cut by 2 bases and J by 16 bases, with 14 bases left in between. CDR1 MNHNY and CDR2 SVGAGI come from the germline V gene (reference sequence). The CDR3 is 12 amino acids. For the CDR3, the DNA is TGTGCCAGCAGTTACAGGAGAGGGTTCCCGTTTTTT. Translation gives CASSYRRGFPFF.

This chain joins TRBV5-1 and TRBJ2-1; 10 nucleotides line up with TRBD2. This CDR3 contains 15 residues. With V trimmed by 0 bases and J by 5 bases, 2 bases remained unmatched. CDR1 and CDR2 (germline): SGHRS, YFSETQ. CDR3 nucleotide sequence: TGCGCCAGCAGCTTGGGGACTAGCGGAAACAATGAGCAGTTCTTC. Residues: CASSLGTSGNNEQFF.

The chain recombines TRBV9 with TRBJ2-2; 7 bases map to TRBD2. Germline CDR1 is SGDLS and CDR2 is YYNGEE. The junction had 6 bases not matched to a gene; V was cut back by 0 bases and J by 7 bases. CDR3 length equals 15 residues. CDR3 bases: TGTGCCAGCAGCGTAGCTCCAGGGAGGGGCGGGGAGCTGTTTTTT. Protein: CASSVAPGRGGELFF. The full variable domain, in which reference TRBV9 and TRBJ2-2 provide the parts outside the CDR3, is DSGVTQTPKHLITATGQRVTLRCSPRSGDLSVYWYQQSLDQGLQFLIQYYNGEERAKGNILERFSAQQFPDLHSELNLSSLELGDSALYFCASSVAPGRGGELFFGEGSRLTVL.

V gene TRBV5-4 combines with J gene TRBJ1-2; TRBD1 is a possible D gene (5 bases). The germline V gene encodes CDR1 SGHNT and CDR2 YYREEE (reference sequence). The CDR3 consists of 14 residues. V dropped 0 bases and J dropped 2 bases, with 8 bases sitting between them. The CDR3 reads CASSLGGRNYGYTF. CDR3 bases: TGTGCCAGCAGCTTGGGGGGCAGGAACTATGGCTACACCTTC.

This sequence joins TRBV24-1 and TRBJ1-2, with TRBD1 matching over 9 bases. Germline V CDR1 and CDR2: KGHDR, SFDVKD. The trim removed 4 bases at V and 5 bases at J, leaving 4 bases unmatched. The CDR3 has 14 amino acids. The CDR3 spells CATSEGQGGYGYTF. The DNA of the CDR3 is TGTGCCACCAGTGAGGGACAGGGTGGGTATGGCTACACCTTC.

CDR3 residues: CASSGLGHTEAFF. DNA of the CDR3: TGTGCCAGCAGCGGACTTGGCCACACTGAAGCTTTCTTT. This chain uses TRBV9 with TRBJ1-1; no firm D call. This CDR3 comprises 13 residues. The V gene's germline CDR1 is SGDLS and CDR2 YYNGEE. V lost 3 bases and J 3 bases, leaving 9 bases between the germline ends.

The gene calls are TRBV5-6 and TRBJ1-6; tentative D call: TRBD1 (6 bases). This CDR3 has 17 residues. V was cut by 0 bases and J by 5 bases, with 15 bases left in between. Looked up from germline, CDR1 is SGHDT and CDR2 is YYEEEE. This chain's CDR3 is CASSLALSDSHNSPLHF. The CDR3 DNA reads TGTGCCAGCAGCTTGGCCCTTTCGGACAGTCATAATTCACCCCTCCACTTT.

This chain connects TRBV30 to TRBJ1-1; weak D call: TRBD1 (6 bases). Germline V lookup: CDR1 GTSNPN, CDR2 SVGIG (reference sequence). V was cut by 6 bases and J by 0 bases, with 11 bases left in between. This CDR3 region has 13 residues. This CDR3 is CACLDRLNTEAFF. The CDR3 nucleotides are TGTGCCTGCCTGGACAGATTGAACACTGAAGCTTTCTTT. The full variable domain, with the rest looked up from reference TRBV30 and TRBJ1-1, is SQTIHQWPATLVQPVGSPLSLECTVEGTSNPNLYWYRQAAGRGLQLLFYSVGIGQISSEVPQNLSASRPQDRQFILSSKKLLLSDSGFYLCACLDRLNTEAFFGQGTRLTVV.

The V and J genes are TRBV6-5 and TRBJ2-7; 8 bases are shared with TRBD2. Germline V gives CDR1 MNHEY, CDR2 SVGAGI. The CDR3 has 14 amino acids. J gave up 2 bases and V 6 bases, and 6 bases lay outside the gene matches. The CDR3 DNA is TGTGCCAGCAGGGTAGCGGGATCCGCCTACGAGCAGTACTTC. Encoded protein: CASRVAGSAYEQYF.

The CDR3 DNA is TGCGCCAGCAGCCAAGTACCTTCCCCTACCTACGAGCAGTACTTC. Its protein is CASSQVPSPTYEQYF. The chain has TRBV4-1 and TRBJ2-7; D gene ambiguous. Germline V gene lookup returns CDR1 MGHRA and CDR2 YSYEKL. The CDR3 has 15 residues. The V gene lost 1 base and the J gene lost 2 bases, with 12 bases spanning the gap.

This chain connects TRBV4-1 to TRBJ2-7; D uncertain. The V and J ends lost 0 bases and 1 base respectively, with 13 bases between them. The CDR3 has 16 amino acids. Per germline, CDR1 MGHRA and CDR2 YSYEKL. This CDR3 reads CASSQEPAVPSYEQYF. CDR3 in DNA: TGCGCCAGCAGCCAAGAACCGGCGGTTCCTTCCTACGAGCAGTACTTC.

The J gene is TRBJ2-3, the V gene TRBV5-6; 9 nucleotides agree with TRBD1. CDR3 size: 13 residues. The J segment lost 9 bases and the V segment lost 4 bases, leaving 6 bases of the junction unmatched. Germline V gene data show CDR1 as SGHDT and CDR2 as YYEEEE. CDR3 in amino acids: CASSTTGGHTQYF. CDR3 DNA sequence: TGTGCCAGCAGCACGACAGGGGGGCACACGCAGTATTTT.

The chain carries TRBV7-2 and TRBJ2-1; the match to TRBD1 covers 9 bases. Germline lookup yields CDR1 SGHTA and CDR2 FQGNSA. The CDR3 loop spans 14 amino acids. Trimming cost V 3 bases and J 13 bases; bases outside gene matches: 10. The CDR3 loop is CASSFTGGAFGQFF. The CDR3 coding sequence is TGTGCCAGCAGCTTTACAGGGGGCGCGTTTGGTCAGTTCTTC.

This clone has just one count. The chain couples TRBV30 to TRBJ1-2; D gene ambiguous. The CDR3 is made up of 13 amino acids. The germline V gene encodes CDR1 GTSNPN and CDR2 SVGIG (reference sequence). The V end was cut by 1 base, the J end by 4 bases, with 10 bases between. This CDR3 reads CAWSDGVGYGYTF. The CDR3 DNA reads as TGTGCCTGGAGTGATGGAGTGGGCTATGGCTACACCTTC.

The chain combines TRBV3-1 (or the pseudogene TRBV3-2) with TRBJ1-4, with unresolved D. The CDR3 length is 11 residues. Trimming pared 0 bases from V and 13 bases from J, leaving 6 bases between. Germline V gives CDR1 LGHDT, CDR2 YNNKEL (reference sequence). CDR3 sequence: CASSQEGGLFF. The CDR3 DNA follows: TGTGCCAGCAGCCAAGAAGGCGGACTGTTTTTT.

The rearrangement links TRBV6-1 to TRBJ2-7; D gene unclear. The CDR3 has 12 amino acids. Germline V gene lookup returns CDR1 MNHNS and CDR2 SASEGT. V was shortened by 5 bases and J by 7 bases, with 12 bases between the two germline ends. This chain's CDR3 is CASSPLEPEQYF. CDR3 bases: TGTGCCAGCAGTCCCCTGGAGCCAGAGCAGTACTTC.

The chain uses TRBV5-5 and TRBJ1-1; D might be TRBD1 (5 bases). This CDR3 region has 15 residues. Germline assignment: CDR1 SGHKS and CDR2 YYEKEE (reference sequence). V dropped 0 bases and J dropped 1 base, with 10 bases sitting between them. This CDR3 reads CASSLGAGKNTEAFF. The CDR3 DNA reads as TGTGCCAGCAGCTTGGGGGCAGGGAAGAACACTGAAGCTTTCTTT.

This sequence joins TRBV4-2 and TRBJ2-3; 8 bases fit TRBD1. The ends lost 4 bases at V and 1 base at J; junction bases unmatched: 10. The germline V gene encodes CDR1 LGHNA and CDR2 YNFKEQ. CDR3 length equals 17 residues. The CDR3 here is CASSLDRLQGGTDTQYF. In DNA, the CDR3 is TGTGCCAGCAGCCTCGACCGATTACAGGGGGGCACAGATACGCAGTATTTT.